One and the same sample provided the 17 T cell receptor beta chains below, sequenced in a study of blood T cell repertoires in COVID-19. Libraries were prepared by immunoSEQ multiplex PCR; TCRdb keeps only in-frame clonotypes and omits some of them. Of around 180,000 clones in the sample, more than 70% were seen once. Sequenced material: peripheral blood. Receptors originate from an elderly woman with active or convalescent COVID-19.

The chain recombines TRBV28 with TRBJ1-1, with D possibly being TRBD1 (5 bases). The CDR3 runs 16 residues. V was trimmed by 2 bases and J by 5 bases, leaving 18 bases between them. CDR1 is MDHEN and CDR2 is SYDVKM in the germline V gene. Here the CDR3 DNA reads TGTGCCAGCAGTTTAGGTGGGGCGCAATCTTTGACTGAAGCTTTCTTT. Protein product: CASSLGGAQSLTEAFF.

Regarding this clone: Additional DNA sequences in this sample encode the identical CDR3. This sequence joins TRBV19 and TRBJ1-5, with 8 positions matching TRBD1. Trimming removed 5 bases from V and 2 bases from J; junction bases left unmatched: 5. The CDR3 totals 15 residues. Germline values: CDR1 LNHDA, CDR2 SQIVND (reference sequence). DNA for the CDR3: TGTGCCAGTAGTCCTCAGGGGGCCGGCAATCAGCCCCAGCATTTT. This encodes CASSPQGAGNQPQHF.

This clone was detected a few times. The gene calls are TRBV5-5 and TRBJ2-7; TRBD2 agrees at 11 bases. V lost 0 bases, J lost 3 bases, and 8 bases stayed unmatched. Germline V gene sequence: CDR1 SGHKS, CDR2 YYEKEE (reference sequence). The CDR3 contains 17 residues. This CDR3 reads CASSLAANSGRVYEQYF. In DNA, the CDR3 is TGTGCCAGCAGCTTGGCGGCCAATAGCGGGAGGGTCTACGAGCAGTACTTC.

The chain is built from TRBV6-5 and TRBJ2-7, with 9 positions matching TRBD1. This CDR3 comprises 13 residues. The trim removed 6 bases at V and 3 bases at J, leaving 3 bases unmatched. Per the germline V gene, CDR1 is MNHEY and CDR2 is SVGAGI. As DNA, the CDR3 is TGTGCCAGCAGCCGACAGGGGGTCTACGAGCAGTACTTC. Translation gives CASSRQGVYEQYF.

The V gene is TRBV10-3, the J gene TRBJ2-7; 11 bases fit TRBD2. Germline V gene data show CDR1 as ENHRY and CDR2 as SYGVKD. The CDR3 spans 14 residues. Unmatched junction bases numbered 4, after V lost 7 bases and J lost 2 bases. DNA for the CDR3: TGTGCCATCAATACTAGCGGGGGTACCTACGAGCAGTACTTC. It is translated as CAINTSGGTYEQYF.

This sequence joins TRBV7-3 and TRBJ1-4; the match to TRBD1 covers 9 bases. The trim removed 0 bases at V and 7 bases at J, leaving 3 bases unmatched. Germline CDR1 reads SGHTA; CDR2 reads FQGTGA. The CDR3 covers 15 residues. The CDR3 loop is CASSLTGQGGEKLFF. In nucleotides, the CDR3 is TGTGCCAGCAGCTTAACGGGACAGGGCGGTGAAAAACTGTTTTTT.

This clone was detected only once. This chain uses TRBV6-2 or TRBV6-3 with TRBJ2-1; the match to TRBD1 covers 9 bases. J gave up 4 bases and V 5 bases, and 12 bases lay outside the gene matches. This CDR3 spans 17 amino acids. Germline CDR1 reads MNHEY; CDR2 reads SVGEGT. The CDR3 region is CASSPGTGLAVYNEQFF. For the CDR3, the DNA is TGTGCCAGCAGTCCAGGGACAGGGCTAGCGGTATACAATGAGCAGTTCTTC.

The V gene is TRBV14, the J gene TRBJ2-3; no clear D gene. Germline CDR1 SGHDN, CDR2 FVKESK. This CDR3 comprises 14 residues. V lost 0 bases and J lost 4, with 8 bases in between. As DNA, the CDR3 is TGTGCCAGCAGCCAAGATCTAGGCTCAGATACGCAGTATTTT. This encodes CASSQDLGSDTQYF.

V and J are TRBV18 and TRBJ2-5, with 9 bases lining up with TRBD2. The CDR3 totals 14 residues. Unmatched junction bases numbered 5, after V lost 5 bases and J lost 4 bases. Germline-derived CDR1 and CDR2 are KGHSH and LQKENI. The CDR3 protein is CASSYSAGGETQYF. DNA for the CDR3: TGTGCCAGCTCATACTCAGCGGGAGGAGAGACCCAGTACTTC.

The chain joins TRBV5-1 to TRBJ1-1; 9 bases map to TRBD1. The CDR3 length is 13 residues. Germline assignment: CDR1 SGHRS and CDR2 YFSETQ. Trimming at V came to 4 bases and at J to 10 bases, leaving 8 bases not matched to a gene. For the CDR3, the DNA is TGCGCCAGCAGCGTCGGGACAGGGCGAGGAGCTTTCTTT. It yields the protein CASSVGTGRGAFF.

Written as DNA, the CDR3 is TGTGCCAGCAGTGAAGTACAGTCCTATTATGGCTACACCTTC. This gives the protein CASSEVQSYYGYTF. The V call is TRBV6-1, the J call TRBJ1-2; D is uncertain. The CDR3 is 14 amino acids. Germline CDR1 is MNHNS and CDR2 is SASEGT. V lost 1 base and J 5 bases, leaving 11 bases between the germline ends.

The chain has TRBV6-1 and TRBJ2-3, with 11 bases fitting TRBD2. V gave up 3 bases and J gave up 4 bases; unmatched junction bases: 3. CDR3 length: 15 amino acids. CDR1 and CDR2 from the germline V gene are MNHNS and SASEGT. The CDR3 nucleotides read TGTGCCAGCAGTGATAGCGGGAGGGGCGCAGATACGCAGTATTTT. Encoded protein: CASSDSGRGADTQYF.

The chain couples TRBV3-1 (or the pseudogene TRBV3-2) to TRBJ1-2; 9 bases match TRBD1. The V gene's germline CDR1 is LGHDT and CDR2 YNNKEL (reference sequence). CDR3 length: 15 amino acids. V lost 4 bases, J lost 0 bases, and 3 bases stayed unmatched. DNA for the CDR3: TGTGCCAGCAGCCCTCGGGACAGGGCTAACTATGGCTACACCTTC. Amino acid sequence: CASSPRDRANYGYTF.

The chain links TRBV28 to TRBJ2-7; TRBD1 aligns across 7 bases. Germline CDR1 and CDR2: MDHEN and SYDVKM. This CDR3 has 14 amino acids. Germline trimming cut 10 bases from V and 5 bases from J; bases unmatched to any gene: 14. The CDR3 bases are TGTGCCAACGCAAAGACAGGGAATGTGCACGAGCAGTACTTC. Translation: CANAKTGNVHEQYF. The variable domain in full, with the rest retrieved from reference TRBV28 and TRBJ2-7, is DVKVTQSSRYLVKRTGEKVFLECVQDMDHENMFWYRQDPGLGLRLIYFSYDVKMKEKGDIPEGYSVSREKKERFSLILESASTNQTSMYLCANAKTGNVHEQYFGPGTRLTVT.

The V gene is TRBV5-1, the J gene TRBJ2-5; maybe TRBD2 (6 bases). Trimming shortened V by 0 bases and J by 7 bases, and 22 bases separated the two germline ends. The CDR3 is 17 residues long. Germline CDR1 and CDR2: SGHRS and YFSETQ. The chain's CDR3 is CASSLGGTRELGGTQYF. Here the CDR3 DNA reads TGCGCCAGCAGCTTGGGCGGTACCCGGGAACTCGGGGGGACCCAGTACTTC. Looking up the rest from reference TRBV5-1 and TRBJ2-5 gives the full variable domain: KAGVTQTPRYLIKTRGQQVTLSCSPISGHRSVSWYQQTPGQGLQFLFEYFSETQRNKGNFPGRFSGRQFSNSRSEMNVSTLELGDSALYLCASSLGGTRELGGTQYFGPGTRLLVL.

In nucleotides, the CDR3 is TGTGCCAGCAGTTACCAGGTAGCGGGAGGGTACAATGAGCAGTTCTTC. Protein sequence: CASSYQVAGGYNEQFF. This sequence joins TRBV6-5 and TRBJ2-1; 11 bases line up with TRBD2. Germline trimming cut 2 bases from V and 4 bases from J; bases unmatched to any gene: 4. Germline V gives CDR1 MNHEY, CDR2 SVGAGI. The CDR3 has 16 residues.

J is TRBJ2-5 and V is TRBV5-1, with TRBD2 matching 14 bases. The CDR3 contains 15 residues. V trimming: 4 bases; J trimming: 5 bases; junction bases outside the gene matches: 4. Germline lookup yields CDR1 SGHRS and CDR2 YFSETQ. This CDR3 reads CASSRLAGGQETQYF. CDR3 bases: TGCGCCAGCAGCCGACTAGCGGGAGGGCAGGAGACCCAGTACTTC.